This TCR beta chain originates from a study of cytomegalovirus exposure and HLA in healthy donors. Study conclusions and caveats: In vitro experiments confirmed that a few CMV-associated chains were specific for CMV antigens. Later analysis identified a missense DCLRE1C variant that was linked to TCR beta V- and J-gene trimming. A later analysis showed that HLA-associated TCR beta chains had undergone more clonal expansion than equally common others.

Remarks on this clone: Its antigen remains unidentified.

The germline V gene has CDR1 ENHRY and CDR2 SYGVKD. The CDR3 is made up of 14 amino acids. Trimming removed 8 bases from V and 2 bases from J, with 16 bases in between. Primers included in the PCR were 60 Vbeta and 13 Jbeta primers. Clones were read by immunoSEQ multiplex PCR, and TCRdb kept only the in-frame ones, dropping some. The data contain some 100,000 clones, 65% to 85% of them singletons. The chain couples TRBV10-3 to TRBJ2-7, with unresolved D. The material sequenced was PBMCs. The source of this sequence is a woman aged 70-85 years in good health and CMV-seropositive. The CDR3 DNA reads TGTGCCATCGGGCCAAATGACGGCCCCTACGAGCAGTACTTC. Translated: CAIGPNDGPYEQYF.